This is a list of T cell receptor beta chains from one sample in a study of CD8 T cells in ankylosing spondylitis. TCRdb independently ran MiXCR on the 5' RACE reads; one entry per CDR3 protein. The sample consists of about 150,000 distinct CDR3 sequences, around 43% of them appearing once. Sequenced material: synovial fluid, either unsorted or a sorted T cell fraction (not recorded which). The receptors here all came from a male donor with ankylosing spondylitis. Each CDR3 is given with its conserved first and last residue. Fields, in order: J gene, D gene, clone size, V gene, CDR3 DNA, CDR3 protein. A D gene is named only where the DNA matches it firmly. Size is omitted from some rows. Given values are once, few, many or a class for expanded clones.

j_gene: TRBJ2-1
d_gene: TRBD2
abundance: -
v_gene: TRBV28
CDR3nt: TGTGCCAGCATTGGGCGGGGGGGCCCCTACTCCTACAATGAGCAGTTCTTC
CDR3aa: CASIGRGGPYSYNEQFF

j_gene: TRBJ1-1
d_gene: TRBD1
abundance: -
v_gene: TRBV12-3/TRBV12-4
CDR3nt: TGTGCCAGCAGTGGATGGACAGGGTGGACTGAAGCTTTCTTT
CDR3aa: CASSGWTGWTEAFF

j_gene: TRBJ1-5
d_gene: TRBD1
abundance: -
v_gene: TRBV15
CDR3nt: TGTGCCACCAGCACCGAATCCCCGGGACAGGGACATCAGCCCCAGCATTTT
CDR3aa: CATSTESPGQGHQPQHF

j_gene: TRBJ2-5
d_gene: -
abundance: -
v_gene: TRBV6-1
CDR3nt: TGTGCCAGCTCCGGACTTATGGAAGAGACCCAGTACTTC
CDR3aa: CASSGLMEETQYF

j_gene: TRBJ2-1
d_gene: -
abundance: -
v_gene: TRBV7-6
CDR3nt: TGTGCCAGCAGCTGGGCGGGCCTCACTTTGTTCTTC
CDR3aa: CASSWAGLTLFF

j_gene: TRBJ2-3
d_gene: TRBD2
abundance: -
v_gene: TRBV11-2
CDR3nt: TGTGCCAGCAGCTTAGGTTCGAGGACTAGCGGGGGCCACTCTAGCACAGATACGCAGTATTTT
CDR3aa: CASSLGSRTSGGHSSTDTQYF

j_gene: TRBJ1-1
d_gene: -
abundance: few
v_gene: TRBV5-1
CDR3nt: TGCGCCAGCAGCTCCTGGCGCTCCGGGGACACTGAAGCTTTCTTT
CDR3aa: CASSSWRSGDTEAFF

j_gene: TRBJ2-7
d_gene: TRBD2
abundance: -
v_gene: TRBV3-1
CDR3nt: TGTGCCAGCAGCCAAGGGGAGGGGCGCGTCTACGAGCAGTACTTC
CDR3aa: CASSQGEGRVYEQYF

j_gene: TRBJ1-4
d_gene: -
abundance: -
v_gene: TRBV5-1
CDR3nt: TGCGCCAGCAGCTTGGGGACAGCTAACTATGAAAAACTGTTTTTT
CDR3aa: CASSLGTANYEKLFF

j_gene: TRBJ1-3
d_gene: TRBD1
abundance: -
v_gene: TRBV11-1
CDR3nt: TGTGCCAGCAGCCATCCGGGACAGAAGATCCCCTCTGGAAACACCATATATTTT
CDR3aa: CASSHPGQKIPSGNTIYF

j_gene: TRBJ1-4
d_gene: -
abundance: -
v_gene: TRBV4-1
CDR3nt: TGCGCCAGCAGCCACCGGGCCCTCAGGGAAAAACTGTTTTTT
CDR3aa: CASSHRALREKLFF

j_gene: TRBJ2-7
d_gene: TRBD2
abundance: -
v_gene: TRBV6-1
CDR3nt: TGTGCCAGCGCGGGGGGCGAGAACGAGCAGTACTTC
CDR3aa: CASAGGENEQYF

j_gene: TRBJ2-1
d_gene: TRBD2
abundance: -
v_gene: TRBV11-3
CDR3nt: TGTGCCAGCAGCTTAGGGGGGGGTAGGGGCTTTAATGAGCAGTTCTTC
CDR3aa: CASSLGGGRGFNEQFF